These T cell receptor beta chains were read from a single sample in a study of OX40 agonist ivuxolimab in advanced cancers. Using immunoSEQ multiplex PCR, the repertoire was profiled, and TCRdb retains in-frame clones only, with some absent. Of around 53,000 clones detected, roughly nine tenths appear once; the ten largest clones hold 5.5% to 7%. The sequenced sample was CD4+ or CD8+ T cells sorted from blood, obtained in a trial of the OX40 agonist ivuxolimab. The receptor set was obtained from an adult with an advanced solid tumor such as melanoma, head and neck, liver or kidney cancer. Both conserved end residues are part of each CDR3. Each record gives: V gene, D gene, J gene, clone size, CDR3 protein, CDR3 DNA. D genes are given only for firm matches. Not every row has a clone size; where given, it reads once, few, many or a size class.

TRBV27,.,TRBJ2-2,.,CASSFQVGATGELFF,TGTGCCAGCAGTTTCCAGGTTGGGGCTACCGGGGAGCTGTTTTTT
TRBV30,.,TRBJ2-1,once,CAWGPGAGAYNEQFF,TGTGCCTGGGGCCCCGGCGCCGGCGCCTACAATGAGCAGTTCTTC
TRBV5-6,TRBD2,TRBJ2-1,.,CASSILAGGSYNEQFF,TGTGCCAGCAGCATATTAGCGGGGGGGTCCTACAATGAGCAGTTCTTC
TRBV9,.,TRBJ2-3,.,CASSVALGLRAPDTQYF,TGTGCCAGCAGCGTAGCATTAGGCCTTCGAGCCCCAGATACGCAGTATTTT
TRBV11-2,.,TRBJ1-3,.,CASSPSALSGNTIYF,TGTGCCAGCAGCCCGAGTGCCCTGTCCGGAAACACCATATATTTT
TRBV6-1,TRBD1,TRBJ1-2,few,CASRDPGQGDGYTF,TGTGCCAGCAGGGACCCGGGACAGGGGGATGGCTACACCTTC
TRBV5-1,TRBD1,TRBJ1-3,.,CASSFTGVSGNTIYF,TGCGCCAGCAGCTTTACAGGGGTATCTGGAAACACCATATATTTT
TRBV6-4,.,TRBJ2-7,.,CASSYRAGTYEQYF,TGTGCCAGCAGTTACAGGGCGGGCACCTACGAGCAGTACTTC
TRBV10-2,.,TRBJ2-7,.,CASSDRNYEQYF,TGCGCCAGCAGTGACAGGAACTACGAGCAGTACTTC
TRBV5-1,TRBD2,TRBJ2-3,.,CASSLVSGGAGTDTQYF,TGCGCCAGCAGCTTGGTTAGCGGGGGGGCCGGCACAGATACGCAGTATTTT
TRBV7-9,.,TRBJ1-2,.,CASSQGEGDYGYTF,TGTGCCAGCAGCCAAGGGGAGGGGGACTATGGCTACACCTTC
TRBV30,.,TRBJ2-7,.,CAWRTFRDIGEQYF,TGTGCCTGGAGGACCTTCAGGGACATTGGGGAGCAGTACTTC
TRBV5-1,TRBD1,TRBJ1-1,.,CASSFGGGMNTEAFF,TGCGCCAGCAGCTTCGGAGGGGGCATGAACACTGAAGCTTTCTTT
TRBV19,TRBD2,TRBJ2-5,.,CASRTGTGGETQYF,TGTGCCAGTAGAACGGGGACGGGAGGAGAGACCCAGTACTTC
TRBV10-3,TRBD2,TRBJ2-5,.,CAISEVLLAGGQETQYF,TGTGCCATCAGTGAGGTCTTACTAGCGGGGGGGCAAGAGACCCAGTACTTC
TRBV10-2,TRBD2,TRBJ2-2,.,CASTGGGVWAGELFF,TGCGCCAGCACCGGCGGGGGGGTTTGGGCCGGGGAGCTGTTTTTT
TRBV18,.,TRBJ1-2,.,CASSPDTAYGYTF,TGTGCCAGCTCACCGGACACGGCTTATGGCTACACCTTC
TRBV6-1,.,TRBJ2-6,.,CAEGGVGANVLTF,TGTGCCGAGGGGGGCGTTGGGGCCAACGTCCTGACTTTC
TRBV2,.,TRBJ2-7,.,CASNPAASSYEQYF,TGTGCCAGCAACCCGGCGGCCAGCTCCTACGAGCAGTACTTC
TRBV29-1,.,TRBJ2-5,.,CSVGHGSGETQYF,TGCAGCGTTGGACATGGCTCGGGCGAGACCCAGTACTTC
TRBV5-6,.,TRBJ1-5,medium-sized,CASSFVGYNQPQHF,TGTGCCAGCAGCTTTGTGGGGTACAATCAGCCCCAGCATTTT
TRBV18,.,TRBJ1-1,.,CASSPPYKGEAFF,TGTGCCAGCTCACCCCCCTACAAGGGAGAGGCTTTCTTT
TRBV6-6,TRBD1,TRBJ1-1,.,CASTPDRVGAFF,TGTGCCAGCACCCCTGACAGGGTTGGAGCTTTCTTT
TRBV27,.,TRBJ2-4,.,CASSSLKPIAKNIQYF,TGTGCCAGCAGTTCTCTCAAACCGATAGCCAAAAACATTCAGTACTTC
TRBV14,.,TRBJ1-5,.,CASSRSYGNQPQHF,TGTGCCAGCAGTAGAAGTTATGGCAATCAGCCCCAGCATTTT
TRBV27,.,TRBJ1-6,.,CASSLRDAGDSPLHF,TGTGCCAGCAGTTTACGAGACGCCGGGGATTCACCCCTCCACTTT
TRBV6-6,.,TRBJ1-6,.,CASSEDRRSPLHF,TGTGCCAGCAGTGAGGACAGACGGTCACCCCTCCACTTT
TRBV5-6,.,TRBJ1-1,.,CASSFWVARTEAFF,TGTGCCAGCAGCTTCTGGGTAGCAAGGACTGAAGCTTTCTTT
TRBV10-3,.,TRBJ2-7,.,CAISEGKGLSYEQYF,TGTGCCATCAGTGAGGGGAAGGGCCTCTCCTACGAGCAGTACTTC
TRBV7-9,.,TRBJ1-2,.,CASSSDWDGYTF,TGTGCCAGCAGCTCAGACTGGGATGGCTACACCTTC
TRBV30,.,TRBJ1-6,few,CAFQTAVDSPLHF,TGTGCCTTTCAGACAGCAGTGGATTCACCCCTCCACTTT
TRBV6-5,.,TRBJ2-7,.,CASSYGRVNEQYF,TGTGCCAGCAGTTACGGCAGGGTCAACGAGCAGTACTTC
TRBV7-8,TRBD2,TRBJ2-1,.,CASSLRASGGVSYNEQFF,TGTGCCAGCAGCTTAAGGGCTAGCGGGGGGGTAAGTTACAATGAGCAGTTCTTC
TRBV5-1,.,TRBJ1-1,.,CASSLGASQGRTEAFF,TGCGCCAGCAGCTTGGGGGCCTCACAGGGAAGGACTGAAGCTTTCTTT
TRBV30,TRBD1,TRBJ1-2,.,CAWITGGGNYGYTF,TGTGCCTGGATAACAGGGGGCGGAAACTATGGCTACACCTTC
TRBV30,TRBD1,TRBJ2-5,.,CAWSPGTGMETQYF,TGTGCCTGGAGTCCCGGGACAGGGATGGAGACCCAGTACTTC
TRBV18,.,TRBJ2-3,.,CASSPVGGSTDTQYF,TGTGCCAGCTCCCCCGTAGGGGGTAGCACAGATACGCAGTATTTT
TRBV5-1,.,TRBJ2-2,.,CASSLAGLETTGELFF,TGCGCCAGCAGCTTGGCCGGATTAGAGACCACCGGGGAGCTGTTTTTT
TRBV11-2,.,TRBJ1-2,.,CASTLSGEGYGYTF,TGTGCCAGCACCCTGTCAGGAGAGGGCTATGGCTACACCTTC
TRBV7-9,.,TRBJ2-3,.,CASSPWGGFVDPDTQYF,TGTGCCAGCAGCCCTTGGGGGGGCTTCGTCGATCCAGATACGCAGTATTTT
TRBV5-6,TRBD2,TRBJ2-5,.,CASSFGRNQETQYF,TGTGCCAGCAGCTTCGGGAGGAACCAAGAGACCCAGTACTTC
TRBV6-4,.,TRBJ2-2,.,CASRWSANTGELFF,TGTGCCAGCAGATGGAGCGCGAACACCGGGGAGCTGTTTTTT
TRBV7-6,.,TRBJ2-1,.,CASSSTLGGEQFF,TGTGCCAGCAGCTCCACCCTCGGAGGTGAGCAGTTCTTC
TRBV7-2,TRBD1,TRBJ2-5,few,CASSSRAGGIETQYF,TGTGCCAGCAGCTCCCGAGCAGGGGGAATCGAGACCCAGTACTTC
TRBV29-1,.,TRBJ1-1,.,CSVMTGWNTEAFF,TGCAGCGTAATGACCGGGTGGAACACTGAAGCTTTCTTT